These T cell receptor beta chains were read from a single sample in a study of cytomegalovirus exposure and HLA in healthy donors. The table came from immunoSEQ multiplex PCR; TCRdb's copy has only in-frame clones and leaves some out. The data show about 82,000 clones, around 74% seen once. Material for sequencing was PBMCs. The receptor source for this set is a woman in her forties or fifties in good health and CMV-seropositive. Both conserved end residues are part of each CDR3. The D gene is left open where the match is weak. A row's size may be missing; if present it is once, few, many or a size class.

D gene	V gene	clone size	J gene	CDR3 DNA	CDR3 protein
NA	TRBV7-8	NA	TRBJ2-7	TGTGCCAGCAGCCCAGACCTGGGGACTTCGATCTACGAGCAGTACTTC	CASSPDLGTSIYEQYF
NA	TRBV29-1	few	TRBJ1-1	TGCAGTGGTGGGTTGGGGACGGGGGGTGAAGCTTTCTTT	CSGGLGTGGEAFF
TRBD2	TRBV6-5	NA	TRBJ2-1	TGTGCCAGCAGTTATCGGGAGGGCAATGAGCAGTTCTTC	CASSYREGNEQFF
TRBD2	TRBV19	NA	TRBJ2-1	TGTGCCAGTACCACACGGCTAGCGGGCCCAGGCTCCTACAATGAGCAGTTCTTC	CASTTRLAGPGSYNEQFF
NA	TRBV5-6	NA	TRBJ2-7	TGTGCCAGCAGCAATACTCCCTACGAGCAGTACTTC	CASSNTPYEQYF
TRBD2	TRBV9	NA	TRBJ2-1	TGTGCCAGCAGCGGACTAGCGGGAGGAACCGGCTACAATGAGCAGTTCTTC	CASSGLAGGTGYNEQFF
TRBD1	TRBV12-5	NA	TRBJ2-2	TGTGCTAGTGGGAAGGGGACAGGGCGAACCGGGGAGCTGTTTTTT	CASGKGTGRTGELFF
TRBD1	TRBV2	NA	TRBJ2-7	TGTGCCAGTACTGACAGGGGGCCTTTCTACGAGCAGTACTTC	CASTDRGPFYEQYF
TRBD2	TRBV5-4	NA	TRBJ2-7	TGTGCCAGCAGCTATGGGGGACTAGCGGGACTTAGGTCCTACGAGCAGTACTTC	CASSYGGLAGLRSYEQYF
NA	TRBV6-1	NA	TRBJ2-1	TGTGCCAGCCTTGGGCAGGGGGGATCACGTGAGCAGTTCTTC	CASLGQGGSREQFF
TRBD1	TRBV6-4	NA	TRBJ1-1	TGTGCCAGCAGCCGGGACAGGACAAACACTGAAGCTTTCTTT	CASSRDRTNTEAFF
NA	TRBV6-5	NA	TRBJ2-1	TGTGCCAGCAGAGATAGCGGAGGGAACAATGAGCAGTTCTTC	CASRDSGGNNEQFF
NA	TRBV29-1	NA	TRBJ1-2	TGCAGCGTTTCGGCAGGGGTGTTTGGCTACACCTTC	CSVSAGVFGYTF
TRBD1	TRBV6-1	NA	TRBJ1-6	TGTGCCAGCAGTGAAGTCACAGGGGTCCTCCACTTT	CASSEVTGVLHF
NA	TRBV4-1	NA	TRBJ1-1	TGCGCCAGCAGCCAAGGAGGGAGGAACACTGAAGCTTTCTTT	CASSQGGRNTEAFF
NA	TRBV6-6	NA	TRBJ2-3	TGTGCCAGCAGAGACGTACCGGGATCAGATACGCAGTATTTT	CASRDVPGSDTQYF
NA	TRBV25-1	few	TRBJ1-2	TGTGCCAGCAGTGACACAAACTATGGCTACACCTTC	CASSDTNYGYTF
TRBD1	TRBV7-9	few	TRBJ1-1	TGTGCCAGCAGCCTGACAGGGGGAACTGAAGCTTTCTTT	CASSLTGGTEAFF
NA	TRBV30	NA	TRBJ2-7	TGTGCCTGGCGAAACAGTGTAGTTGTCTACGAGCAGTACTTC	CAWRNSVVVYEQYF
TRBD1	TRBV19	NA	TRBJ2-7	TGTGCCAGTAGTGCCTTCCCGGGACAGGGTATCAACGAGCAGTACTTC	CASSAFPGQGINEQYF
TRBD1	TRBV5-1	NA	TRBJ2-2	TGCGCCAGCAGCGTGATCGTATCTGTGACAGGGTCGAGCACCGGGGAGCTGTTTTTT	CASSVIVSVTGSSTGELFF
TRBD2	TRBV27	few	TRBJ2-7	TGTGCCAGCAGTTTTGGGGGACTAGCGGGAGGGTCGAGGGATTCCTACGAGCAGTACTTC	CASSFGGLAGGSRDSYEQYF
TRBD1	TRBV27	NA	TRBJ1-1	TGTGCCAGCAGTCCAGGACAGGGCCGTCTTATGAACACTGAAGCTTTCTTT	CASSPGQGRLMNTEAFF
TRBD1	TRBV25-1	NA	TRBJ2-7	TGTGCCAGCAGTGGGGACAGGGGTGAAGGGTACTTC	CASSGDRGEGYF
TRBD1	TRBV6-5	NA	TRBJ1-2	TGTGCCAGCAGTAAACGACAGGGAATCCACTATGGCTACACCTTC	CASSKRQGIHYGYTF
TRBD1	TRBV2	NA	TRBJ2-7	TGTGCCAGCAGCGCCGGGACAGGGTCCTACGAGCAGTACTTC	CASSAGTGSYEQYF
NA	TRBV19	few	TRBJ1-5	TGTGCCAGTAGTATAAGTCAGGGGTACCAGCCCCAGCATTTT	CASSISQGYQPQHF
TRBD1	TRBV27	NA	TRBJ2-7	TGTGCCAGCAGTCCCAGGGACAGCTCCTACGAGCAGTACTTC	CASSPRDSSYEQYF
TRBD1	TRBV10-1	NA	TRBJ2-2	TGCGCCAGCAGTGAGAGAAGGACAGGGGGGTCCGGGGAGCTGTTTTTT	CASSERRTGGSGELFF
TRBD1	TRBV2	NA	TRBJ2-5	TGTGCCAGCAGTGACAGGGGGCTTATCCAAGAGACCCAGTACTTC	CASSDRGLIQETQYF
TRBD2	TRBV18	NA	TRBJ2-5	TGTGCCAGCTCACCACCGACTAGCGGGAACCAAGAGACCCAGTACTTC	CASSPPTSGNQETQYF
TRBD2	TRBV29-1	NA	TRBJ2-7	TGCAGCGTTATTGGCGGGAGTAGCTCCTACGAGCAGTACTTC	CSVIGGSSSYEQYF
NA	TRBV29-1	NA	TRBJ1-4	TGCAGCGTGAAAGGGAGGGAGGACTTCTGGGCTAATGAAAAACTGTTTTTT	CSVKGREDFWANEKLFF